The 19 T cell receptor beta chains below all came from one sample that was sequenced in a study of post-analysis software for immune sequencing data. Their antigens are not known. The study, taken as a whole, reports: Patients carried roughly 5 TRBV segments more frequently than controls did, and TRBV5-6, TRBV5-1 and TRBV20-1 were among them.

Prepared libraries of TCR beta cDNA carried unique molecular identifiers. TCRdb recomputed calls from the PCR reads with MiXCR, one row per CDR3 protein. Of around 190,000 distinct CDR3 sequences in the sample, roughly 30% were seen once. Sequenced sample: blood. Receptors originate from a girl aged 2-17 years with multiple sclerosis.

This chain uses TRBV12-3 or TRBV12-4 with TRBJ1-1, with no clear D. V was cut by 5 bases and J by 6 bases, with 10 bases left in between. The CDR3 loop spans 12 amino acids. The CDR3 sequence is CASSTYSSEAFF. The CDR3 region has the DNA TGTGCCAGCAGTACATACAGTTCTGAAGCTTTCTTT.

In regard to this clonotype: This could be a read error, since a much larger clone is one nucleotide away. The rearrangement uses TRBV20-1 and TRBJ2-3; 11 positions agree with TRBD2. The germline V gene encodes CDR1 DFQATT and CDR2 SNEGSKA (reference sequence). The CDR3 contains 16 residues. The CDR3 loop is CSATRFSGGDTDTQDF. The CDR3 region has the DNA TGCAGTGCTACGCGTTTTAGCGGGGGGGACACAGATACGCAGGATTTT.

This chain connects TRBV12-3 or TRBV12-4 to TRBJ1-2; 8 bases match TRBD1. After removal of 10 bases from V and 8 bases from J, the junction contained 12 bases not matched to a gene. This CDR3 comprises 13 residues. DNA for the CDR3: TGTGCCATTATCGGACAGGGTTTGGGGGGCTACACCTTC. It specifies CAIIGQGLGGYTF.

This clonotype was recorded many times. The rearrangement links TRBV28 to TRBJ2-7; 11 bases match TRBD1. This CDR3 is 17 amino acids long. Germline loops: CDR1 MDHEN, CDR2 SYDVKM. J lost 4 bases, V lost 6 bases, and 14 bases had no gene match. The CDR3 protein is CASSGTKGTGGRYEQYF. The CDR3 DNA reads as TGTGCCAGCAGCGGGACCAAGGGGACAGGGGGAAGATACGAGCAGTACTTC.

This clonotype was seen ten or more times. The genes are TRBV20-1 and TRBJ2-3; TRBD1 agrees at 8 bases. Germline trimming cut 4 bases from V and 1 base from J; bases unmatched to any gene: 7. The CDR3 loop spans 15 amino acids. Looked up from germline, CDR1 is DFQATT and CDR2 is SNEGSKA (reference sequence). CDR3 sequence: CSATPLTGGTDTQYF. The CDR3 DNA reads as TGCAGTGCTACACCCCTGACAGGGGGCACAGATACGCAGTATTTT.

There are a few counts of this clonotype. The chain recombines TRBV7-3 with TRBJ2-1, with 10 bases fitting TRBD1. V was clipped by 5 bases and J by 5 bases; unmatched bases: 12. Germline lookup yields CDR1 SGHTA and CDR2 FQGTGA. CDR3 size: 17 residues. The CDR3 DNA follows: TGTGCCAGCAGCCCTGGGGACAGGGGCCCGGGGAACAATGAGCAGTTCTTC. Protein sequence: CASSPGDRGPGNNEQFF.

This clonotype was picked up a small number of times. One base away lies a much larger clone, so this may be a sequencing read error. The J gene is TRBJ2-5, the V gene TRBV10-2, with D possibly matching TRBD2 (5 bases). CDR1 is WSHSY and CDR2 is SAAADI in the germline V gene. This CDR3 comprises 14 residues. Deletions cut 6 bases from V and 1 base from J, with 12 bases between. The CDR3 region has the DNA TGCGCCAGCAGGAGTCGACTACCCCAAGAGACCCAGTACTTC. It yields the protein CASRSRLPQETQYF.

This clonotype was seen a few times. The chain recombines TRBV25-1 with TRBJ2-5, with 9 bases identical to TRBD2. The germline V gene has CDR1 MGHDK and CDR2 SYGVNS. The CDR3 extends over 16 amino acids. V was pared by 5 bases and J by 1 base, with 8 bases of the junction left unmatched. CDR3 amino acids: CASSPKPGLAQETQYF. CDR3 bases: TGTGCCAGCAGTCCCAAGCCGGGACTAGCCCAAGAGACCCAGTACTTC.

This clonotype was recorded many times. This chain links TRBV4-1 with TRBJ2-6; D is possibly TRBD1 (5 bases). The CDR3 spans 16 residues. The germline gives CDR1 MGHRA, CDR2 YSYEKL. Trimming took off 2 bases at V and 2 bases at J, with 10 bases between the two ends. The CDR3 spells CASSQPDRTGANVLTF. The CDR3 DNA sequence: TGCGCCAGCAGCCAACCCGACAGAACTGGGGCCAACGTCCTGACTTTC.

Here the CDR3 reads CATSSPRGTSGGLQETQYF. The CDR3 nucleotides are TGTGCCACCAGCAGCCCGCGGGGGACTAGCGGGGGGCTTCAAGAGACCCAGTACTTC. The J gene is TRBJ2-5, the V gene TRBV15, with 15 positions matching TRBD2. Germline V gene lookup returns CDR1 LNHNV and CDR2 YYDKDF (reference sequence). The V and J ends lost 3 bases and 2 bases, in that order; junction bases with no gene match: 10. The CDR3 is made up of 19 amino acids.

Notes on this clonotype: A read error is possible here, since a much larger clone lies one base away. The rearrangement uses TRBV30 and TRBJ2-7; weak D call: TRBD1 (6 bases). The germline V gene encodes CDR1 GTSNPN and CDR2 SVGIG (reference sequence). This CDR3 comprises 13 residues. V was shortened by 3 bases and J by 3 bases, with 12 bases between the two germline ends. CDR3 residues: CAWRNVGGYEQYF. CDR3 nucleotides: TGTGCCTGGAGAAACGTAGGGGGCTACGAGCAGTACTTC.

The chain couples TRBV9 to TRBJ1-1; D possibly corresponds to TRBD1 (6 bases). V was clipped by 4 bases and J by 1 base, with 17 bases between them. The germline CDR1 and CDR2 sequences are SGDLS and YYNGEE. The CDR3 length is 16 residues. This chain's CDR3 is CASSLEWGHPNTEAFF. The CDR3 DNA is TGTGCCAGCAGCCTTGAATGGGGACACCCGAACACTGAAGCTTTCTTT.

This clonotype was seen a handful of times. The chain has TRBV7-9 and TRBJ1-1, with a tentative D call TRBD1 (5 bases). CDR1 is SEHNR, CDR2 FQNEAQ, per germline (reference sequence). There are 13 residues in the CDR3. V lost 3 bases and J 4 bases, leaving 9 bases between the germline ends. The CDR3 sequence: CASSFRGLTEAFF. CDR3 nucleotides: TGTGCCAGCAGCTTTAGGGGTCTCACTGAAGCTTTCTTT.

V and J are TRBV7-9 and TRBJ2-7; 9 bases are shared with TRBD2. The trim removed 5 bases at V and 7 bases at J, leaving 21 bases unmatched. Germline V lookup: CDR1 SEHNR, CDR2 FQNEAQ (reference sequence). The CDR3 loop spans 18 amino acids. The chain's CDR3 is CASSLNRVAGEDYNEQYF. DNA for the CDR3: TGTGCCAGCAGCCTGAATCGGGTAGCGGGAGAGGACTACAATGAGCAGTACTTC.

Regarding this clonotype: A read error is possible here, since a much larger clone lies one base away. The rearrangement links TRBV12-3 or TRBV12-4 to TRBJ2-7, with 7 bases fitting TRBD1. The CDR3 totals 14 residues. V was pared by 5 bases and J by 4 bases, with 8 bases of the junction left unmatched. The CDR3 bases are TGTGCCAGCAGTCCGGGGACAGTAGAATACGAGCAGTACTTC. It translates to CASSPGTVEYEQYF.

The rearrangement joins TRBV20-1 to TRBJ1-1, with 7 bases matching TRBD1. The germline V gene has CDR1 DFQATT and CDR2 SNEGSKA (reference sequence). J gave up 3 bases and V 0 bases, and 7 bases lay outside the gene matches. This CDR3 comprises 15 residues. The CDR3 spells CSARDSGRGDTEAFF. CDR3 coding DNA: TGCAGTGCTAGAGATTCCGGCAGGGGGGACACTGAAGCTTTCTTT.

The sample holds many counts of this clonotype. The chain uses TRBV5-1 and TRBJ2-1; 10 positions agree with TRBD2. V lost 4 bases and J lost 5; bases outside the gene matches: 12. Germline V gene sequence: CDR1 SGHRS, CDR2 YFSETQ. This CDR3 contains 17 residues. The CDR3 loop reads CASSMTLAGVTNNEQFF. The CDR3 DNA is TGCGCCAGCAGCATGACCCTAGCGGGGGTTACCAACAATGAGCAGTTCTTC.

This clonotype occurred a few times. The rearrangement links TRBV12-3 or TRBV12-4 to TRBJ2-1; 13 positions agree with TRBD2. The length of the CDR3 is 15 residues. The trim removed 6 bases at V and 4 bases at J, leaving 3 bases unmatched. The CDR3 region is CASRGGLAGYNEQFF. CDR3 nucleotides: TGTGCCAGCAGAGGGGGACTAGCGGGATACAATGAGCAGTTCTTC.

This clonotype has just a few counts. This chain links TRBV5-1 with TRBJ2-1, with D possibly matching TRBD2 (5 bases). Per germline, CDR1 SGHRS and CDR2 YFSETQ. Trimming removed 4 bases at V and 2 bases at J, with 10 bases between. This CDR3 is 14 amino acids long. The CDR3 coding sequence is TGCGCCAGCAGCCGTCTAGCAACCTACAATGAGCAGTTCTTC. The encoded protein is CASSRLATYNEQFF.